A single T cell receptor beta chain is shown here with its context. This entry belongs to a study of shared T cell receptors in the human thymus. Clones were sequenced by immunoSEQ multiplex PCR, and TCRdb holds only the in-frame ones, with some missing. This sample carries approximately 730,000 clones, 75% to 90% of them seen once, and the ten largest clones take roughly 0.01%. The CDR3 consists of 14 residues. V dropped 4 bases and J dropped 5; count of bases not matched to a gene: 6. CDR1 and CDR2 (germline): SGHRS, YFSETQ. This sample was shared with a second study, whose subject was human thymus T cells. This second study notes: It was healthy Finnish infants having corrective surgery for congenital heart defects who were the donors. Corrective heart surgery yielded resections, and these provided the thymus tissue. Repertoires from thymus and blood appeared to show biased V and J gene usage. Related research has reported that thymic repertoires overlap highly among unrelated individuals.

Sequencing was done on a sample of thymocytes. V usage is TRBV5-1 and J usage is TRBJ1-1, with 9 bases that match TRBD1. The receptor was derived from a girl less than two years old with a congenital heart defect. The chain's CDR3 is CASSIGTGWTEAFF. The CDR3 region has the DNA TGCGCCAGCAGCATAGGGACAGGGTGGACTGAAGCTTTCTTT.